Listed below are T cell receptor beta chains from one sample, sequenced in a study of shared clonotypes between healthy human individuals. Generated by immunoSEQ multiplex PCR, the TCRdb table keeps only in-frame clones and is missing some. The sample shows some 2 million clones, over 85% of them seen only once. The material sequenced was naive CD8+ T cells sorted from blood. These receptors all come from a man between 18 and 35 years old in good health. CDR3s include the opening cysteine and the closing phenylalanine or tryptophan. The order of the fields is J gene, V gene, D gene, clone size, CDR3 DNA, CDR3 protein. A D gene is named only where the DNA matches it firmly. A clone size is listed for some rows: how often the clone was seen (once, few, many), or a class if it is expanded.

j_gene: TRBJ2-7; v_gene: TRBV4-1; d_gene: .; abundance: .; CDR3nt: TGCGCCAGCAGCCCCCTACCGGTGGCAGGGACCTACGAGCAGTACTTC; CDR3aa: CASSPLPVAGTYEQYF
j_gene: TRBJ2-3; v_gene: TRBV27; d_gene: .; abundance: .; CDR3nt: TGTGCCAGCAGTTTAGGAGATACGCAGTATTTT; CDR3aa: CASSLGDTQYF
j_gene: TRBJ2-7; v_gene: TRBV27; d_gene: .; abundance: .; CDR3nt: TGTGCCAGCAGTTTACCCAGGGTAGCATCTTACCCCTACGAGCAGTACTTC; CDR3aa: CASSLPRVASYPYEQYF
j_gene: TRBJ1-1; v_gene: TRBV5-4; d_gene: .; abundance: .; CDR3nt: TGTGCCAGCAGTTACCGGGCAGACGGCGCTGAAGCTTTCTTT; CDR3aa: CASSYRADGAEAFF
j_gene: TRBJ2-7; v_gene: TRBV28; d_gene: .; abundance: once; CDR3nt: TGTGCCAGCAGGAAACAGGTTCTAACCTACGAGCAGTACTTC; CDR3aa: CASRKQVLTYEQYF
j_gene: TRBJ1-3; v_gene: TRBV28; d_gene: .; abundance: .; CDR3nt: TGTGCCAGCAGTTGGGGGGACACCATATATTTT; CDR3aa: CASSWGDTIYF
j_gene: TRBJ2-7; v_gene: TRBV4-1; d_gene: .; abundance: .; CDR3nt: TGCGCCAGCAGCCACCCAACGACAGAGAGCTCCTACGAGCAGTACTTC; CDR3aa: CASSHPTTESSYEQYF
j_gene: TRBJ2-3; v_gene: TRBV2; d_gene: .; abundance: once; CDR3nt: TGTGCCAGCAGTGAGGGGGGTGTCTTGTATTTT; CDR3aa: CASSEGGVLYF
j_gene: TRBJ2-2; v_gene: TRBV7-8; d_gene: TRBD2; abundance: .; CDR3nt: TGTGCCAGCAGCTCGGGACTAGCGGGAGACTTTAGAAAGAACACCGGGGAGCTGTTTTTT; CDR3aa: CASSSGLAGDFRKNTGELFF
j_gene: TRBJ1-3; v_gene: TRBV7-2; d_gene: .; abundance: .; CDR3nt: TGTGCCAGCAGCCGGCTAGGGGATGGAAACACCATATATTTT; CDR3aa: CASSRLGDGNTIYF
j_gene: TRBJ2-3; v_gene: TRBV9; d_gene: TRBD2; abundance: .; CDR3nt: TGTGCCAGCAGCCCTGGTGCTAGCGGGCCGTCTAGCACAGATACGCAGTATTTT; CDR3aa: CASSPGASGPSSTDTQYF
j_gene: TRBJ1-6; v_gene: TRBV13; d_gene: .; abundance: .; CDR3nt: TGTGCCAGCAGCTTATTTGGAGAGGAATCCTATAATTCACCCCTCCACTTT; CDR3aa: CASSLFGEESYNSPLHF
j_gene: TRBJ2-2; v_gene: TRBV2; d_gene: .; abundance: .; CDR3nt: TGTGCCAGCAGTGAATTGTCCGGCGAGGGCACCGGGGAGCTGTTTTTT; CDR3aa: CASSELSGEGTGELFF
j_gene: TRBJ2-7; v_gene: TRBV28; d_gene: TRBD1; abundance: .; CDR3nt: TGTGCCAGCAGTTATACGACAGGGTCCCTGGGAGAGCAGTACTTC; CDR3aa: CASSYTTGSLGEQYF
j_gene: TRBJ1-2; v_gene: TRBV5-1; d_gene: .; abundance: .; CDR3nt: TGCGCCAGCAGTGCCCACGACGTACAGGGTAACTATGGCTACACCTTC; CDR3aa: CASSAHDVQGNYGYTF
j_gene: TRBJ2-7; v_gene: TRBV10-2; d_gene: .; abundance: .; CDR3nt: TGCGCCAGCAGTGAGGACGGCATTTCTGAATTCCCCTACGAGCAGTACTTC; CDR3aa: CASSEDGISEFPYEQYF
j_gene: TRBJ1-1; v_gene: TRBV5-1; d_gene: .; abundance: .; CDR3nt: TGCGCCAGCAGCGCAAACCCCAGGGCTACTAACACTGAAGCTTTCTTT; CDR3aa: CASSANPRATNTEAFF
j_gene: TRBJ2-7; v_gene: TRBV4-1; d_gene: TRBD2; abundance: .; CDR3nt: TGCGCCAGCAGCCAAACCCCGGGACTAGCGGGTAGTGAGCAGTACTTC; CDR3aa: CASSQTPGLAGSEQYF
j_gene: TRBJ2-1; v_gene: TRBV5-1; d_gene: TRBD2; abundance: .; CDR3nt: TGCGCCAGCAGCTCCGGGACTAGCGGGAGTAGTTTAATCGATGAGCAGTTCTTC; CDR3aa: CASSSGTSGSSLIDEQFF
j_gene: TRBJ2-2; v_gene: TRBV23-1; d_gene: .; abundance: .; CDR3nt: TGCGCCAGCAGTCAATTTATGGAAAGGGAATTGGTCGGGGAGCTGTTTTTT; CDR3aa: CASSQFMERELVGELFF
j_gene: TRBJ1-5; v_gene: TRBV28; d_gene: TRBD1; abundance: .; CDR3nt: TGTGCCAGTACCGAGACAGGGGGATATAGCAATCAGCCCCAGCATTTT; CDR3aa: CASTETGGYSNQPQHF
j_gene: TRBJ1-2; v_gene: TRBV15; d_gene: .; abundance: .; CDR3nt: TGTGCCACCAGCAGGGGCCCGGACGGGTACTATGGCTACACCTTC; CDR3aa: CATSRGPDGYYGYTF